The 3 T cell receptor beta chains presented below share a single source sample, sequenced in a study of early stage breast cancer tumors. Profiled with immunoSEQ multiplex PCR; TCRdb holds only in-frame clones, not every one. In the table there are roughly 14,000 clones, about 88% of which are singletons. The sequencing input was normal breast tissue next to the tumor. The receptor source for this set is a person aged 25 to 39 with breast cancer.

This clone ranks as medium-sized. Other DNA sequences in the same sample also yield this CDR3. The chain joins TRBV29-1 to TRBJ2-1, with no clear D. The ends were cut back, 3 bases at V and 7 bases at J, with 7 bases in the middle. The CDR3 spans 11 residues. Germline values: CDR1 SQVTM, CDR2 ANQGSEA. CDR3 sequence reads: CSVEVYNEQFF. The CDR3 nucleotides are TGCAGCGTTGAGGTTTATAATGAGCAGTTCTTC.

V usage is TRBV18 and J usage is TRBJ1-4; D possibly corresponds to TRBD1 (5 bases). The V end was cut by 6 bases, the J end by 3 bases, with 11 bases between. This CDR3 is built from 14 residues. Germline V gives CDR1 KGHSH, CDR2 LQKENI. CDR3 residues: CASSIRDPNEKLFF. In nucleotides, the CDR3 is TGTGCCAGCTCCATCCGGGACCCTAATGAAAAACTGTTTTTT.

The rearrangement uses TRBV10-3 and TRBJ1-3; no clear D gene. V was trimmed by 7 bases and J by 1 base, leaving 5 bases between them. The germline V gene encodes CDR1 ENHRY and CDR2 SYGVKD. The CDR3 has 12 residues. The CDR3 spells CAITSSGNTIYF. Here the CDR3 DNA reads TGTGCCATCACCTCGTCTGGAAACACCATATATTTT.